A single TCR beta chain is shown here with its context. Method: immunoSEQ multiplex PCR; TCRdb's copy keeps in-frame clones and lacks some. There are millions of clones in the sample; approximately 92% occur only once, and over 0.12% lies in the top ten. CDR3 length: 15 amino acids. V lost 2 bases, J lost 3 bases, and 13 bases lay in between. Germline V CDR1 and CDR2: SGHAT, FQNNGV. This specimen comes from a study of shared clonotypes between healthy human individuals. The TCR was taken from a man aged 18-30 years in good health. The specimen was naive CD4+ T cells sorted from blood. The subset: CD45RA+ positively selected. The rearrangement uses TRBV11-2 and TRBJ2-5, with TRBD2 as a possible D gene (6 bases). The CDR3 region is CASSLNGRREETQYF. DNA of the CDR3: TGTGCCAGCAGCTTAAACGGGCGGAGGGAAGAGACCCAGTACTTC.